Listed here are 25 T cell receptor beta chains from one sample, sequenced in a study of OX40 agonist ivuxolimab in advanced cancers. The data were produced by immunoSEQ multiplex PCR, yet TCRdb's version contains in-frame clones alone and is incomplete. The sample records just over 30,000 clones, 80% to 90% being singletons. The material sequenced was CD4+ or CD8+ T cells sorted from blood, taken in a trial of the OX40 agonist ivuxolimab. Receptor source: an adult with an advanced solid tumor such as melanoma, head and neck, liver or kidney cancer.

The chain recombines TRBV27 with TRBJ1-6; 9 positions agree with TRBD1. Trimming removed 1 base from V and 10 bases from J; junction bases left unmatched: 14. Germline V gives CDR1 MNHEY, CDR2 SMNVEV (reference sequence). The CDR3 is made up of 18 amino acids. The CDR3: CASSLLIFNRGLGSPLHF. The CDR3 DNA is TGTGCCAGCAGTTTATTAATATTCAACAGGGGGCTGGGATCACCCCTCCACTTT.

This rearrangement joins TRBV19 to TRBJ2-6; D is uncertain. CDR3 size: 15 residues. From germline, CDR1 is LNHDA and CDR2 SQIVND (reference sequence). V was clipped by 1 base and J by 0 bases, with 4 bases between them. Here the CDR3 reads CASSIGGSGANVLTF. The CDR3 DNA reads as TGTGCCAGTAGTATAGGAGGCTCTGGGGCCAACGTCCTGACTTTC. The full variable domain, with the rest looked up from reference TRBV19 and TRBJ2-6, is DGGITQSPKYLFRKEGQNVTLSCEQNLNHDAMYWYRQDPGQGLRLIYYSQIVNDFQKGDIAEGYSVSREKKESFPLTVTSAQKNPTAFYLCASSIGGSGANVLTFGAGSRLTVL.

The chain employs TRBV6-5 and TRBJ2-7; no clear D. The CDR3 spans 13 residues. Trimming pared 5 bases from V and 3 bases from J, leaving 11 bases between. Germline loops: CDR1 MNHEY, CDR2 SVGAGI. The CDR3 nucleotides read TGTGCCAGCAGTGAAATGGAAGACTACGAGCAGTACTTC. Translated: CASSEMEDYEQYF.

The chain is built from TRBV7-9 and TRBJ2-2; 8 nucleotides agree with TRBD2. Germline V gene lookup returns CDR1 SEHNR and CDR2 FQNEAQ (reference sequence). V gave up 5 bases and J gave up 4 bases; unmatched junction bases: 9. This CDR3 comprises 16 residues. In DNA, the CDR3 is TGTGCCAGCAGCCCTGGATGGGCGGGAGGCACCGGGGAGCTGTTTTTT. It yields the protein CASSPGWAGGTGELFF.

This clone has just one count. The rearrangement links TRBV6-5 to TRBJ1-2, with D tentatively TRBD1 (6 bases). V shed 4 bases and J shed 3 bases, with 9 bases lying between them. Germline CDR1 MNHEY, CDR2 SVGAGI. The CDR3 loop spans 13 amino acids. In DNA form, the CDR3 reads TGTGCCAGCAGTTGGGAGGGGGACTATGGCTACACCTTC. It codes for CASSWEGDYGYTF.

The chain combines TRBV7-9 with TRBJ2-7, with D uncertain. This CDR3 contains 11 residues. CDR1 SEHNR and CDR2 FQNEAQ come from the germline V gene (reference sequence). With 2 bases removed from V and 1 base from J, the gap between germline ends came to 0 bases. CDR3 DNA sequence: TGTGCCAGCAGCTTATCCTACGAGCAGTACTTC. Residues: CASSLSYEQYF.

The chain carries TRBV7-2 and TRBJ1-6; D not certain. Trimming left V 5 bases short and J 8 bases short, with 16 bases between. The CDR3 loop spans 15 amino acids. The V gene's germline CDR1 is SGHTA and CDR2 FQGNSA. In DNA, the CDR3 is TGTGCCAGCAGCGAAGGGCCTGGCGCGCATTCACCCCTCCACTTT. Translating gives CASSEGPGAHSPLHF.

This clone was detected only a few times. The chain is built from TRBV5-1 and TRBJ1-2; D not resolved. This CDR3 is built from 15 residues. The ends were cut back, 0 bases at V and 4 bases at J, with 13 bases in the middle. The germline CDR1 and CDR2 sequences are SGHRS and YFSETQ. The CDR3, as DNA: TGCGCCAGCAGCTTGGAAAGCCCTTTGGGCTATGGCTACACCTTC. Protein: CASSLESPLGYGYTF.

V is TRBV10-3 and J is TRBJ2-2; 8 nucleotides agree with TRBD1. The germline CDR1 and CDR2 sequences are ENHRY and SYGVKD. With 6 bases clipped from V and 3 bases from J, the junction kept 9 bases outside the gene matches. CDR3 length: 16 amino acids. CDR3: CAIRSSTGADTGELFF. CDR3 bases: TGTGCCATCAGATCCTCGACAGGGGCGGACACCGGGGAGCTGTTTTTT.

This sequence joins TRBV19 and TRBJ2-3, with a possible D match to TRBD1 (6 bases). V lost 3 bases and J 4 bases, leaving 11 bases between the germline ends. CDR3 size: 14 residues. Per the germline V gene, CDR1 is LNHDA and CDR2 is SQIVND (reference sequence). CDR3 protein: CASSILTGPDTQYF. As DNA, the CDR3 is TGTGCCAGTAGTATCCTTACAGGGCCAGATACGCAGTATTTT.

The chain employs TRBV18 and TRBJ1-1, with 10 positions matching TRBD1. V lost 3 bases to trimming and J lost 7 bases; unmatched junction nucleotides: 8. Germline V CDR1 and CDR2: KGHSH, LQKENI. The CDR3 sequence is 15 residues long. CDR3 nucleotide sequence: TGTGCCAGCTCACCCGGGACAGGGGAGATTATTGAAGCTTTCTTT. This gives the protein CASSPGTGEIIEAFF. The whole variable domain, remainder taken from reference TRBV18 and TRBJ1-1, is NAGVMQNPRHLVRRRGQEARLRCSPMKGHSHVYWYRQLPEEGLKFMVYLQKENIIDESGMPKERFSAEFPKEGPSILRIQQVVRGDSAAYFCASSPGTGEIIEAFFGQGTRLTVV.

V gene TRBV5-8 combines with J gene TRBJ1-2, with D unresolved. Per germline, CDR1 SGHTS and CDR2 YDEGEE. V was trimmed by 1 base and J by 4 bases, leaving 17 bases between them. There are 16 residues in the CDR3. CDR3 bases: TGTGCCAGCAGCTTGCGGGCAGCCCGGTTTAGCTATGGCTACACCTTC. It encodes CASSLRAARFSYGYTF.

J is TRBJ2-3 and V is TRBV11-2, with 9 bases fitting TRBD2. This CDR3 is 15 amino acids long. The germline gives CDR1 SGHAT, CDR2 FQNNGV. J gave up 2 bases and V 4 bases, and 4 bases lay outside the gene matches. CDR3 region: CASSSGLANTDTQYF. Here the CDR3 DNA reads TGTGCCAGCAGCTCCGGACTAGCGAACACAGATACGCAGTATTTT.

The chain couples TRBV28 to TRBJ2-5, with 10 positions matching TRBD2. The germline gives CDR1 MDHEN, CDR2 SYDVKM. The V segment lost 2 bases and the J segment 2 bases; nucleotides outside the gene matches: 2. This CDR3 is built from 15 residues. CDR3 in amino acids: CASSLLAGVQETQYF. The DNA of the CDR3 is TGTGCCAGCAGTTTACTAGCGGGAGTACAAGAGACCCAGTACTTC. Combining the CDR3 with reference TRBV28 and TRBJ2-5 gives the whole variable domain DVKVTQSSRYLVKRTGEKVFLECVQDMDHENMFWYRQDPGLGLRLIYFSYDVKMKEKGDIPEGYSVSREKKERFSLILESASTNQTSMYLCASSLLAGVQETQYFGPGTRLLVL.

The chain joins TRBV9 to TRBJ2-5; D possibly matches TRBD1 or TRBD2 (5 bases each). The germline gives CDR1 SGDLS, CDR2 YYNGEE. The V end lost 0 bases, the J end lost 4 bases, and 13 bases lay between the germline ends. The CDR3 extends over 15 amino acids. CDR3 in amino acids: CASSVGLGTRETQYF. DNA of the CDR3: TGTGCCAGCAGCGTAGGGCTGGGGACCCGAGAGACCCAGTACTTC.

This rearrangement joins TRBV6-5 to TRBJ1-2; 9 nucleotides match TRBD1. Germline V lookup: CDR1 MNHEY, CDR2 SVGAGI. The ends lost 5 bases at V and 1 base at J; junction bases unmatched: 5. The CDR3 has 15 amino acids. This CDR3 reads CASSTPDRGNYGYTF. In DNA, the CDR3 is TGTGCCAGCAGTACCCCGGACAGGGGTAACTATGGCTACACCTTC.

This clone was counted between two and nine times. The chain links TRBV11-2 to TRBJ2-2, with 7 nucleotides matching TRBD1. Germline V gene lookup returns CDR1 SGHAT and CDR2 FQNNGV. V was pared by 2 bases and J by 7 bases, with 7 bases of the junction left unmatched. The CDR3 has 15 amino acids. The CDR3 DNA sequence: TGTGCCAGCAGCTTAATTACAGGGGCGATCGGGGAGCTGTTTTTT. Translated: CASSLITGAIGELFF.

This sequence joins TRBV6-4 and TRBJ2-3; TRBD1 matches 7 bases. The CDR3 length is 12 residues. V trimming: 3 bases; J trimming: 6 bases; junction bases outside the gene matches: 0. CDR1 and CDR2 from the germline V gene are MRHNA and SNTAGT. In DNA, the CDR3 is TGTGCCAGCAGTGAACAGGGGGATACGCAGTATTTT. This gives the protein CASSEQGDTQYF.

A word on this clone: A read error may produce the germline difference seen at one junction end. The gene calls are TRBV7-7 and TRBJ2-3, with D possibly being TRBD2 (5 bases). This CDR3 spans 13 amino acids. Germline V gene data show CDR1 as SSHAT and CDR2 as FNYEAQ (reference sequence). The CDR3 DNA is TGTGCTAGCAGCTCGGACTCGTGGGATACGCAGTATTTT. Its protein product is CASSSDSWDTQYF.

The chain is built from TRBV7-9 and TRBJ1-1; possibly TRBD1 for D (5 bases). This CDR3 comprises 14 residues. Germline V gives CDR1 SEHNR, CDR2 FQNEAQ (reference sequence). V gave up 2 bases and J gave up 3 bases, with 10 bases separating them. The CDR3 nucleotides are TGTGCCAGCAGCTTAAACGGGGCGGACACTGAAGCTTTCTTT. Protein sequence: CASSLNGADTEAFF.

The chain joins TRBV28 to TRBJ2-7, with D maybe TRBD1 (6 bases). The CDR3 extends over 13 amino acids. CDR1 is MDHEN, CDR2 SYDVKM, per germline. The V and J ends lost 6 bases and 2 bases respectively, with 11 bases between them. The CDR3: CASRRQAPYEQYF. The CDR3 DNA follows: TGTGCCAGCAGAAGACAGGCGCCCTACGAGCAGTACTTC. Full variable domain (outside the CDR3, taken from reference TRBV28 and TRBJ2-7): DVKVTQSSRYLVKRTGEKVFLECVQDMDHENMFWYRQDPGLGLRLIYFSYDVKMKEKGDIPEGYSVSREKKERFSLILESASTNQTSMYLCASRRQAPYEQYFGPGTRLTVT.

This rearrangement joins TRBV29-1 to TRBJ2-1, with D perhaps matching TRBD1 (6 bases). Per germline, CDR1 SQVTM and CDR2 ANQGSEA. The length of the CDR3 is 12 residues. V was shortened by 3 bases and J by 9 bases, with 12 bases between the two germline ends. The CDR3 sequence: CSVDRGHGEQFF. DNA for the CDR3: TGCAGCGTTGACAGGGGACATGGTGAGCAGTTCTTC.

The genes are TRBV28 and TRBJ1-2, with D tentatively TRBD1 (5 bases). Germline CDR1 reads MDHEN; CDR2 reads SYDVKM. The CDR3 is 11 residues long. Trimming shortened V by 6 bases and J by 7 bases, and 9 bases separated the two germline ends. CDR3 DNA sequence: TGTGCCAGCAGCGTAAGGGGTGGCTACACCTTC. Its protein product is CASSVRGGYTF.

The J gene is TRBJ2-1, the V gene TRBV5-6; D unresolved. Per germline, CDR1 SGHDT and CDR2 YYEEEE. The CDR3 length is 12 residues. V lost 0 bases and J 12 bases, leaving 10 bases between the germline ends. CDR3 in DNA: TGTGCCAGCAGCTTGGGTCGGGTAAGGCAGTTCTTC. Its translation: CASSLGRVRQFF.

The chain is built from TRBV29-1 and TRBJ1-1, with D unresolved. CDR3 length: 11 amino acids. Germline CDR1 reads SQVTM; CDR2 reads ANQGSEA. Trimming pared 7 bases from V and 2 bases from J, leaving 8 bases between. DNA of the CDR3: TGCAGCGCCACCCCTAACACTGAAGCTTTCTTT. It is translated as CSATPNTEAFF.